The 30 T cell receptor beta chains listed next were all sequenced from one sample in a study of control samples from healthy donors and cancer patients. Here immunoSEQ multiplex PCR was the method, and the copy in TCRdb shows in-frame clones only, minus some. The sample records about 170,000 clones, around 93% being singletons. The sample was blood. Receptor source: a woman between 55 and 75 years old in good health.

The chain uses TRBV5-1 and TRBJ2-2; 8 bases line up with TRBD2. J gave up 4 bases and V 0 bases, and 5 bases lay outside the gene matches. There are 16 residues in the CDR3. CDR1 is SGHRS and CDR2 is YFSETQ in the germline V gene. The CDR3 DNA follows: TGCGCCAGCAGCTTGGGGCGGGGGGCCGGCACCGGGGAGCTGTTTTTT. Protein product: CASSLGRGAGTGELFF.

This chain connects TRBV6-2 or TRBV6-3 to TRBJ1-4, with D unresolved. The V end was cut by 4 bases, the J end by 4 bases, with 10 bases between. Germline V gene lookup returns CDR1 MNHEY and CDR2 SVGEGT. The CDR3 has 14 residues. As DNA, the CDR3 is TGTGCCAGCAGTTCGCAAGGGCTTAATGAAAAACTGTTTTTT. Amino acid sequence: CASSSQGLNEKLFF.

V and J are TRBV2 and TRBJ1-6; maybe TRBD1 (6 bases). The CDR3 has 13 amino acids. Germline CDR1 and CDR2: SNHLY and FYNNEI. V shed 7 bases and J shed 9 bases, with 13 bases lying between them. CDR3 region: CASMRGVGSPLHF. The CDR3 DNA reads as TGTGCCAGCATGAGGGGGGTCGGTTCACCCCTCCACTTT. Variable domain in full (rest from reference TRBV2 and TRBJ1-6): EPEVTQTPSHQVTQMGQEVILRCVPISNHLYFYWYRQILGQKVEFLVSFYNNEISEKSEIFDDQFSVERPDGSNFTLKIRSTKLEDSAMYFCASMRGVGSPLHFGNGTRLTVT.

CDR3 amino acids: CASSLDDSSYNSPLHF. Here the CDR3 DNA reads TGCGCCAGCAGCTTGGACGACAGCTCCTATAATTCACCCCTCCACTTT. The chain links TRBV5-1 to TRBJ1-6; TRBD1 might be the D (5 bases). Germline lookup yields CDR1 SGHRS and CDR2 YFSETQ. The CDR3 covers 16 residues. V gave up 0 bases and J gave up 0 bases, with 7 bases separating them.

The genes are TRBV7-2 and TRBJ1-2; 10 bases agree with TRBD1. Germline CDR1 and CDR2: SGHTA and FQGNSA. Trimming cost V 4 bases and J 8 bases; bases outside gene matches: 7. This CDR3 region has 14 residues. In DNA, the CDR3 is TGTGCCAGCAGCTCCGGACAGGGGGTGGTAGGCTACACCTTC. Translation gives CASSSGQGVVGYTF.

The genes are TRBV30 and TRBJ1-2; a possible D gene is TRBD1 (6 bases). The germline CDR1 and CDR2 sequences are GTSNPN and SVGIG (reference sequence). Trimming left V 7 bases short and J 5 bases short, with 23 bases between. The CDR3 runs to 15 residues. CDR3 sequence (DNA): TGTGCCTACCACAGGGTTTCCCTTAAGGTTTATGGCTACACCTTC. It encodes CAYHRVSLKVYGYTF.

The V gene is TRBV9, the J gene TRBJ1-2; D remains ambiguous. From germline, CDR1 is SGDLS and CDR2 YYNGEE. The CDR3 has 18 amino acids. The ends were cut back, 0 bases at V and 4 bases at J, with 22 bases in the middle. CDR3 DNA sequence: TGTGCCAGCAGCGTAGCAAGTGACACGAATCGCCGACTCTATGGCTACACCTTC. Translation: CASSVASDTNRRLYGYTF.

The chain recombines TRBV19 with TRBJ2-5; D unresolved. V was pared by 2 bases and J by 2 bases, with 12 bases between. The CDR3 covers 15 residues. CDR1 is LNHDA and CDR2 is SQIVND in the germline V gene (reference sequence). In DNA, the CDR3 is TGTGCCAGTAGTATAACACGCTGGGGACAAGAGACCCAGTACTTC. Encoded protein: CASSITRWGQETQYF.

The J gene is TRBJ2-5, the V gene TRBV7-2, with a possible D match to TRBD2 (6 bases). The V gene's germline CDR1 is SGHTA and CDR2 FQGNSA. The CDR3 length is 14 residues. The ends were cut back, 2 bases at V and 5 bases at J, with 12 bases in the middle. In nucleotides, the CDR3 is TGTGCCAGCAGCTTAAGCCGGGGGAGGGAGACCCAGTACTTC. As protein: CASSLSRGRETQYF.

The chain recombines TRBV7-6 with TRBJ1-5; a possible D gene is TRBD1 (6 bases). The length of the CDR3 is 17 residues. Trimming shortened V by 4 bases and J by 2 bases, and 18 bases separated the two germline ends. Per germline, CDR1 SGHVS and CDR2 FNYEAQ. The CDR3 DNA follows: TGTGCCAGCAGCTCTACCCCCGGGACACGACGCAATCAGCCCCAGCATTTT. Its protein product is CASSSTPGTRRNQPQHF.

This chain links TRBV7-2 with TRBJ1-2; TRBD1 is a possible D gene (6 bases). Trimming removed 5 bases at V and 3 bases at J, with 13 bases between. This CDR3 has 14 residues. CDR1 and CDR2 (germline): SGHTA, FQGNSA. The CDR3 here is CASSPRSGDYGYTF. The CDR3 nucleotides read TGTGCCAGCAGCCCACGCTCAGGGGACTATGGCTACACCTTC.

The genes are TRBV6-5 and TRBJ2-7, with D unresolved. The CDR3 is made up of 13 amino acids. The V end lost 2 bases, the J end lost 7 bases, and 12 bases lay between the germline ends. Germline V gene sequence: CDR1 MNHEY, CDR2 SVGAGI. The CDR3 is CASSYGRRSEQYF. Here the CDR3 DNA reads TGTGCCAGCAGTTACGGGCGACGGAGTGAGCAGTACTTC.

The J gene is TRBJ1-1, the V gene TRBV2; the D gene is possibly TRBD1 (5 bases). Germline V lookup: CDR1 SNHLY, CDR2 FYNNEI. V lost 4 bases to trimming and J lost 3 bases, with 12 bases between them. The CDR3 runs 14 residues. In DNA form, the CDR3 reads TGTGCCAGCAGTGCTCAGGGAAGTGACACTGAAGCTTTCTTT. As protein: CASSAQGSDTEAFF.

The chain recombines TRBV10-3 with TRBJ1-3; D is uncertain. Per the germline V gene, CDR1 is ENHRY and CDR2 is SYGVKD. Trimming took 10 bases from V and 4 from J, leaving 11 bases between them. The CDR3 runs 12 residues. The CDR3: CATRGVGNTIYF. The CDR3 nucleotides read TGTGCCACTCGGGGAGTCGGAAACACCATATATTTT.

This clone appeared a single time. This chain joins TRBV19 and TRBJ1-5, with a tentative D call TRBD1 (5 bases). V lost 0 bases and J lost 4, with 10 bases in between. Germline CDR1 and CDR2: LNHDA and SQIVND (reference sequence). This CDR3 region has 15 residues. CDR3 loop: CASSIDWDYNQPQHF. For the CDR3, the DNA is TGTGCCAGTAGTATAGATTGGGACTATAATCAGCCCCAGCATTTT. Using reference TRBV19 and TRBJ1-5 for the parts outside the CDR3, the full variable domain is DGGITQSPKYLFRKEGQNVTLSCEQNLNHDAMYWYRQDPGQGLRLIYYSQIVNDFQKGDIAEGYSVSREKKESFPLTVTSAQKNPTAFYLCASSIDWDYNQPQHFGDGTRLSIL.

The chain joins TRBV7-8 to TRBJ1-2, with TRBD1 matching over 9 bases. The CDR3 runs 17 residues. The junction had 11 bases not matched to a gene; V was cut back by 5 bases and J by 1 base. The germline CDR1 and CDR2 sequences are SGHVS and FQNEAQ. The CDR3 nucleotides read TGTGCCAGCAGCATAGACAGGGGGACTAACTATAACTATGGCTACACCTTC. Protein sequence: CASSIDRGTNYNYGYTF.

The chain carries TRBV7-2 and TRBJ1-2, with a weak D call TRBD1 (6 bases). Per germline, CDR1 SGHTA and CDR2 FQGNSA. The CDR3 is made up of 16 amino acids. Trimming shortened V by 4 bases and J by 7 bases, and 22 bases separated the two germline ends. The chain's CDR3 is CASSYRDNTERGGYTF. DNA of the CDR3: TGTGCCAGCAGCTACCGGGACAACACAGAACGGGGTGGCTACACCTTC.

The chain is built from TRBV7-6 and TRBJ2-7; tentative D call: TRBD1 (6 bases). This CDR3 is 15 amino acids long. The V end lost 4 bases, the J end lost 2 bases, and 15 bases lay between the germline ends. Germline V gene sequence: CDR1 SGHVS, CDR2 FNYEAQ. This chain's CDR3 is CASSSSDRRPYEQYF. The DNA for the CDR3 is TGTGCCAGCAGCTCCTCCGACAGGCGCCCCTACGAGCAGTACTTC.

The chain has TRBV19 and TRBJ1-6, with no clear D. This CDR3 has 17 residues. In germline, CDR1 is LNHDA, CDR2 SQIVND (reference sequence). The V end lost 0 bases, the J end lost 4 bases, and 13 bases lay between the germline ends. The DNA of the CDR3 is TGTGCCAGTAGTATAGAGTGGACGCGAGGGTATAATTCACCCCTCCACTTT. Translation: CASSIEWTRGYNSPLHF.

The count of this clone is one. The chain links TRBV2 to TRBJ2-5, with D possibly matching TRBD1 (5 bases). With 6 bases removed from V and 1 base from J, the gap between germline ends came to 18 bases. Germline V gene data show CDR1 as SNHLY and CDR2 as FYNNEI. The CDR3 sequence is 16 residues long. CDR3 amino acids: CASSRQGLTFQETQYF. The CDR3 DNA is TGTGCCAGCAGCCGCCAGGGTCTAACCTTCCAAGAGACCCAGTACTTC.

This chain links TRBV4-3 with TRBJ1-4, with 12 nucleotides matching TRBD1. CDR1 is LGHNA, CDR2 YSLEER, per germline. This CDR3 is 16 amino acids long. V gave up 3 bases and J gave up 8 bases; unmatched junction bases: 7. CDR3 loop: CASSQGDRGQGEKLFF. As DNA, the CDR3 is TGCGCCAGCAGCCAGGGGGACAGGGGGCAAGGGGAAAAACTGTTTTTT.

In its sample, this clone was seen once. The V and J genes are TRBV7-8 and TRBJ2-1; 10 bases are a match to TRBD2. CDR1 is SGHVS and CDR2 is FQNEAQ in the germline V gene. The V and J ends lost 6 bases and 2 bases, in that order; junction bases with no gene match: 7. The length of the CDR3 is 16 residues. CDR3 DNA sequence: TGTGCCAGCAGATTTAGCGGGGGGAATACCTACAATGAGCAGTTCTTC. The encoded protein is CASRFSGGNTYNEQFF.

The chain has TRBV20-1 and TRBJ1-2; perhaps TRBD1 as D (5 bases). CDR1 DFQATT and CDR2 SNEGSKA come from the germline V gene (reference sequence). The CDR3 loop spans 13 amino acids. V lost 3 bases and J lost 5, with 13 bases in between. The CDR3 sequence: CSASGANYYGYTF. For the CDR3, the DNA is TGCAGTGCTAGTGGGGCAAACTATTATGGCTACACCTTC.

The CDR3 spells CASSYSGVQPQHF. CDR3 bases: TGTGCCAGCAGTTACAGTGGGGTTCAGCCCCAGCATTTT. The rearrangement links TRBV6-2 or TRBV6-3 to TRBJ1-5; D unresolved. Trimming shortened V by 2 bases and J by 6 bases, and 8 bases separated the two germline ends. Germline lookup yields CDR1 MNHEY and CDR2 SVGEGT. The CDR3 is 13 amino acids.

The chain couples TRBV18 to TRBJ1-2; D unresolved. CDR3 length: 16 amino acids. The V end lost 3 bases, the J end lost 3 bases, and 17 bases lay between the germline ends. Germline V gene sequence: CDR1 KGHSH, CDR2 LQKENI. The CDR3 region is CASSPTASGYDYGYTF. CDR3 DNA: TGTGCCAGCTCACCTACTGCGAGTGGATACGACTATGGCTACACCTTC.

The chain joins TRBV5-1 to TRBJ1-3; unclear D gene. Per the germline V gene, CDR1 is SGHRS and CDR2 is YFSETQ. The CDR3 is 15 amino acids. Trimming took 0 bases from V and 0 from J, leaving 7 bases between them. The CDR3 DNA reads TGCGCCAGCAGCTTGGGTTCCAACTCTGGAAACACCATATATTTT. It specifies CASSLGSNSGNTIYF. The complete variable domain, with remaining parts taken from reference TRBV5-1 and TRBJ1-3, reads KAGVTQTPRYLIKTRGQQVTLSCSPISGHRSVSWYQQTPGQGLQFLFEYFSETQRNKGNFPGRFSGRQFSNSRSEMNVSTLELGDSALYLCASSLGSNSGNTIYFGEGSWLTVV.

The V gene is TRBV3-1 (or the pseudogene TRBV3-2), the J gene TRBJ1-6; D is uncertain. The CDR3 is made up of 16 amino acids. Germline V CDR1 and CDR2: LGHDT, YNNKEL (reference sequence). V was cut by 1 base and J by 4 bases, with 11 bases left in between. Here the CDR3 DNA reads TGTGCCAGCAGCCAAGTTGGCATACTATATAATTCACCCCTCCACTTT. It codes for CASSQVGILYNSPLHF.

The rearrangement joins TRBV7-2 to TRBJ1-2, with unresolved D. The CDR3 runs to 16 residues. With 5 bases removed from V and 8 bases from J, the gap between germline ends came to 24 bases. CDR1 and CDR2 from the germline V gene are SGHTA and FQGNSA. The DNA for the CDR3 is TGTGCCAGCAGCCCTGTAGGTGGGCCCACATTGAGGGGCTACACCTTC. Translating gives CASSPVGGPTLRGYTF.

This sequence joins TRBV2 and TRBJ2-7, with D unclear. The CDR3 consists of 15 residues. Trimming left V 6 bases short and J 3 bases short, with 18 bases between. The V gene's germline CDR1 is SNHLY and CDR2 FYNNEI. The CDR3 bases are TGTGCCAGCAGGGTTGACACGGGTGGCTACTACGAGCAGTACTTC. Translating it yields CASRVDTGGYYEQYF.

The V gene is TRBV7-6, the J gene TRBJ1-1; TRBD1 aligns across 7 bases. V dropped 3 bases and J dropped 5; count of bases not matched to a gene: 6. The V gene's germline CDR1 is SGHVS and CDR2 FNYEAQ. CDR3 length: 14 amino acids. Here the CDR3 reads CASSFGTAGTEAFF. The CDR3 DNA reads as TGTGCCAGCAGCTTTGGGACAGCGGGGACTGAAGCTTTCTTT.